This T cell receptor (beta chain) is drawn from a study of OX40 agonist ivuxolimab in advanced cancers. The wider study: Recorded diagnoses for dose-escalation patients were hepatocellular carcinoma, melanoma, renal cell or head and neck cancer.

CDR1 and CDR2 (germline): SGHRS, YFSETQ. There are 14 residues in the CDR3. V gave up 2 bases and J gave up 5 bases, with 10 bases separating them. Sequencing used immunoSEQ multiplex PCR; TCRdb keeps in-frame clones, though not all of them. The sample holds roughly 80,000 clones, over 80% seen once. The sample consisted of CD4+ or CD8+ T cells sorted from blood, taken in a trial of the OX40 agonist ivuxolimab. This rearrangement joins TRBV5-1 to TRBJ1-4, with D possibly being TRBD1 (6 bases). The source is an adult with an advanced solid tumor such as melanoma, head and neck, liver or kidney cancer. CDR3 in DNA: TGCGCCAGCAGCTTCGGCCAGGGGAATGAAAAACTGTTTTTT. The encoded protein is CASSFGQGNEKLFF.